Presented here are 23 T cell receptor beta chains from one specimen sequenced in a study of T-cell memory formation after mild COVID-19. Each CDR3 protein gets one entry after TCRdb re-called the 5' RACE reads with MiXCR. The sample contains 400,000 or so distinct CDR3 sequences, roughly 20% of which appear only once. What was sequenced was PBMCs or a T cell subset sorted from them (not recorded which). The receptors shown here come from an adult woman who had mild COVID-19 (a few samples of this study predate the infection). Cell type and time point are not known.

This clonotype was detected a few times. The J gene is TRBJ1-2, the V gene TRBV24-1, with D unclear. Germline CDR1 is KGHDR and CDR2 is SFDVKD. The ends were cut back, 9 bases at V and 6 bases at J, with 19 bases in the middle. The CDR3 consists of 14 residues. The CDR3 is CATASRALQDGYTF. DNA for the CDR3: TGTGCCACCGCAAGCCGGGCCCTACAAGATGGCTACACCTTC.

The J gene is TRBJ1-5, the V gene TRBV18, with 10 bases lining up with TRBD1. The CDR3 length is 15 residues. Germline V lookup: CDR1 KGHSH, CDR2 LQKENI. The junction had 4 bases not matched to a gene; V was cut back by 3 bases and J by 5 bases. This CDR3 is CASSPGQGVDQPQHF. CDR3 bases: TGTGCCAGCTCACCCGGACAGGGGGTCGATCAGCCCCAGCATTTT.

V gene TRBV11-2 combines with J gene TRBJ2-7; weak D call: TRBD2 (6 bases). The V end was cut by 1 base, the J end by 4 bases, with 11 bases between. Per the germline V gene, CDR1 is SGHAT and CDR2 is FQNNGV. The CDR3 is 14 amino acids. The CDR3 is CASSLVGEVYEQYF. DNA for the CDR3: TGTGCCAGCAGCTTAGTCGGGGAGGTGTACGAGCAGTACTTC. The variable domain in full, completed from reference TRBV11-2 and TRBJ2-7, reads EAGVAQSPRYKIIEKRQSVAFWCNPISGHATLYWYQQILGQGPKLLIQFQNNGVVDDSQLPKDRFSAERLKGVDSTLKIQPAKLEDSAVYLCASSLVGEVYEQYFGPGTRLTVT.

This clonotype turned up a few times. The rearrangement links TRBV13 to TRBJ1-1; tentative D call: TRBD1 (6 bases). Trimming removed 4 bases from V and 5 bases from J, with 14 bases in between. This CDR3 is 14 amino acids long. From germline, CDR1 is PRHDT and CDR2 FYEKMQ (reference sequence). Written as DNA, the CDR3 is TGTGCCAGCAGCTCCCCCCCGGGGGCAACTGAAGCTTTCTTT. This gives the protein CASSSPPGATEAFF.

The chain is built from TRBV7-9 and TRBJ2-3; 8 bases match TRBD2. V shed 5 bases and J 5 bases; nucleotides not matched to a gene: 9. This CDR3 is 15 amino acids long. Germline assignment: CDR1 SEHNR and CDR2 FQNEAQ (reference sequence). The CDR3 here is CASSGTRFGLDTQYF. The CDR3 DNA follows: TGTGCCAGCAGCGGGACTAGATTTGGCCTAGATACGCAGTATTTT.

The gene calls are TRBV5-1 and TRBJ2-5; D may be TRBD1 (5 bases). CDR3 length: 14 amino acids. V was pared by 5 bases and J by 5 bases, with 16 bases between. In germline, CDR1 is SGHRS, CDR2 YFSETQ. CDR3 in DNA: TGCGCCAGCAGAATACAAGGGGCCGGGGAGACCCAGTACTTC. Its translation: CASRIQGAGETQYF. The full variable domain, completed using reference TRBV5-1 and TRBJ2-5, is KAGVTQTPRYLIKTRGQQVTLSCSPISGHRSVSWYQQTPGQGLQFLFEYFSETQRNKGNFPGRFSGRQFSNSRSEMNVSTLELGDSALYLCASRIQGAGETQYFGPGTRLLVL.

This chain links TRBV5-1 with TRBJ2-7; perhaps TRBD1 as D (5 bases). V dropped 4 bases and J dropped 2 bases, with 16 bases sitting between them. The CDR3 has 15 amino acids. CDR1 and CDR2 (germline): SGHRS, YFSETQ. This chain's CDR3 is CASSPKTASTYEQYF. The CDR3 DNA reads TGCGCCAGCAGCCCCAAGACAGCCTCAACCTACGAGCAGTACTTC.

This chain connects TRBV20-1 to TRBJ2-1; D uncertain. The CDR3 is 14 amino acids. Deletions cut 6 bases from V and 9 bases from J, with 21 bases between. Germline V lookup: CDR1 DFQATT, CDR2 SNEGSKA (reference sequence). This chain's CDR3 is CSALLRVVVGEQFF. CDR3 sequence (DNA): TGCAGTGCCTTACTACGGGTTGTTGTCGGTGAGCAGTTCTTC.

The chain carries TRBV7-6 and TRBJ2-3, with D perhaps TRBD2 (5 bases). Per the germline V gene, CDR1 is SGHVS and CDR2 is FNYEAQ. The V and J ends lost 1 base and 3 bases respectively, with 8 bases between them. The CDR3 consists of 14 residues. CDR3 sequence: CASSLEGETDTQYF. In DNA form, the CDR3 reads TGTGCCAGCAGCTTAGAGGGAGAGACAGATACGCAGTATTTT.

In its sample, this clonotype was seen many times. The rearrangement links TRBV7-9 to TRBJ2-1; TRBD2 matches at 13 bases. The germline CDR1 and CDR2 sequences are SEHNR and FQNEAQ (reference sequence). V was pared by 5 bases and J by 6 bases, with 4 bases of the junction left unmatched. The CDR3 spans 15 residues. Here the CDR3 reads CASSLTSGGPNEQFF. The CDR3 bases are TGTGCCAGCAGCCTGACTAGCGGGGGGCCCAATGAGCAGTTCTTC.

The rearrangement uses TRBV2 and TRBJ2-7, with 9 bases aligning to TRBD2. CDR1 and CDR2 (germline): SNHLY, FYNNEI. The CDR3 is 16 residues long. J lost 5 bases, V lost 7 bases, and 15 bases had no gene match. The CDR3, as DNA: TGTGCCAGCAACATGCGCGGGCTAGCGGGGATACACGAGCAGTACTTC. It specifies CASNMRGLAGIHEQYF.

V usage is TRBV20-1 and J usage is TRBJ2-5, with a possible D match to TRBD2 (5 bases). The CDR3 is made up of 13 amino acids. Germline V gene sequence: CDR1 DFQATT, CDR2 SNEGSKA (reference sequence). Trimming removed 4 bases at V and 5 bases at J, with 14 bases between. The chain's CDR3 is CSATTQDWETQYF. CDR3 nucleotide sequence: TGCAGTGCTACGACTCAGGACTGGGAGACCCAGTACTTC.

The chain couples TRBV7-9 to TRBJ2-1; 8 bases agree with TRBD1. With V trimmed by 5 bases and J by 3 bases, 3 bases remained unmatched. The CDR3 extends over 14 amino acids. Germline CDR1 and CDR2: SEHNR and FQNEAQ (reference sequence). In DNA, the CDR3 is TGTGCCAGCAGCGTACAGGGGGTCTACAATGAGCAGTTCTTC. Protein: CASSVQGVYNEQFF.

The chain joins TRBV20-1 to TRBJ2-3, with TRBD2 identical over 9 bases. With V trimmed by 5 bases and J by 5 bases, 8 bases remained unmatched. Germline assignment: CDR1 DFQATT and CDR2 SNEGSKA (reference sequence). The CDR3 consists of 14 residues. The CDR3 sequence is CSASSSGGEDTQYF. In nucleotides, the CDR3 is TGCAGTGCTTCCAGTAGCGGGGGTGAAGATACGCAGTATTTT.

The rearrangement uses TRBV7-6 and TRBJ2-1, with 9 positions matching TRBD1. This CDR3 contains 15 residues. Losses at the gene ends were 5 bases for V and 7 bases for J; bases not matched to a gene: 9. Germline V gene lookup returns CDR1 SGHVS and CDR2 FNYEAQ. Written as DNA, the CDR3 is TGTGCCAGCAGCCCCGGGACAGGGATGGGGAATGAGCAGTTCTTC. Translated, it gives CASSPGTGMGNEQFF. Complete variable domain (other parts from reference TRBV7-6 and TRBJ2-1): GAGVSQSPRYKVTKRGQDVALRCDPISGHVSLYWYRQALGQGPEFLTYFNYEAQQDKSGLPNDRFSAERPEGSISTLTIQRTEQRDSAMYRCASSPGTGMGNEQFFGPGTRLTVL.

There are a few counts of this clonotype. This rearrangement joins TRBV24-1 to TRBJ2-3; possible D gene TRBD2, 6 bases. CDR3 size: 16 residues. In germline, CDR1 is KGHDR, CDR2 SFDVKD. V dropped 2 bases and J dropped 4 bases, with 15 bases sitting between them. CDR3 bases: TGTGCCACCAGTGATTCGCGGGTGACTAGATCAGATACGCAGTATTTT. This sequence encodes CATSDSRVTRSDTQYF.

This sequence joins TRBV3-1 and TRBJ2-1; 8 nucleotides line up with TRBD2. Germline loops: CDR1 LGHDT, CDR2 YNNKEL (reference sequence). The trim removed 2 bases at V and 0 bases at J, leaving 3 bases unmatched. CDR3 length: 16 residues. The CDR3, as DNA: TGTGCCAGCAGCCAACCGGGGGGGTACTCCTACAATGAGCAGTTCTTC. Encoded protein: CASSQPGGYSYNEQFF.

In this sample, this clonotype turned up once. The rearrangement uses TRBV7-9 and TRBJ2-6; D remains ambiguous. CDR3 length: 13 residues. Germline values: CDR1 SEHNR, CDR2 FQNEAQ (reference sequence). V lost 5 bases, J lost 12 bases, and 14 bases lay in between. The CDR3, as DNA: TGTGCCAGCAGCACCGACACGTCCCCCGTCCTGACTTTC. Residues: CASSTDTSPVLTF.

The chain links TRBV7-6 to TRBJ2-7; D gene uncertain. The germline V gene has CDR1 SGHVS and CDR2 FNYEAQ. CDR3 length: 11 amino acids. Trimming cost V 4 bases and J 5 bases, with 6 bases left between them. CDR3 coding DNA: TGTGCCAGCAGCTCAGGACACGAGCAGTACTTC. Encoded protein: CASSSGHEQYF.

CDR3 in DNA: TGTGCCAGCAACGAACAGGGCGAGAACATTCAGTACTTC. Encoded protein: CASNEQGENIQYF. The gene calls are TRBV2 and TRBJ2-4; weak D call: TRBD1 (6 bases). CDR1 and CDR2 from the germline V gene are SNHLY and FYNNEI. Trimming stripped 7 bases from V and 7 bases from J, with 14 bases between. The CDR3 is 13 amino acids.

This chain uses TRBV24-1 with TRBJ2-1; D uncertain. Germline V lookup: CDR1 KGHDR, CDR2 SFDVKD. This CDR3 region has 14 residues. Trimming removed 3 bases at V and 8 bases at J, with 13 bases between. The CDR3 protein is CATSDADGWDEQFF. In nucleotides, the CDR3 is TGTGCCACCAGTGATGCCGACGGGTGGGATGAGCAGTTCTTC.

This clonotype was seen only a few times. The chain recombines TRBV29-1 with TRBJ1-1; 11 bases agree with TRBD1. This CDR3 is built from 20 residues. Germline V lookup: CDR1 SQVTM, CDR2 ANQGSEA. V trimming: 6 bases; J trimming: 8 bases; junction bases outside the gene matches: 29. The CDR3 loop is CSVGWTGGFSMTPGVKEAFF. The DNA of the CDR3 is TGCAGCGTAGGATGGACAGGGGGCTTTTCTATGACCCCGGGAGTTAAAGAAGCTTTCTTT.

Notes on this clonotype: A much larger clone differs from this one at a single base, so this may be a read error. The chain links TRBV7-8 to TRBJ2-7; a possible D gene is TRBD1 (6 bases). The germline V gene encodes CDR1 SGHVS and CDR2 FQNEAQ. The CDR3 runs 15 residues. V lost 3 bases, J lost 4 bases, and 16 bases lay in between. The CDR3 here is CASSFHTAGEYEQYF. In nucleotides, the CDR3 is TGTGCCAGCAGCTTCCACACGGCAGGGGAGTACGAGCAGTACTTC.